The entry below gives a single T cell receptor beta chain sequence along with its context. Its antigen is undetermined. The data were taken from a study of a mutant IDH1 vaccine in newly diagnosed glioma. Study-level background: Those enrolled had earlier been treated with radiotherapy, temozolomide, or both, mostly both.

Clones were sequenced by immunoSEQ multiplex PCR, and TCRdb holds only the in-frame ones, with some missing. Of around 41,000 clones detected, 84% appear once; the ten largest clones hold around 2.4%. Time point in this sample: week 11, during vaccination. The content of each vaccine dose was 300 ug of mutant IDH1 20-mer peptide, and topical imiquimod accompanied it. The V gene's germline CDR1 is SGHAT and CDR2 FQNNGV. Trimming shortened V by 6 bases and J by 4 bases, and 12 bases separated the two germline ends. The CDR3 runs 13 residues. This receptor was taken from a man aged 40-49 years with glioma. The chain recombines TRBV11-2 with TRBJ1-1; a possible D gene is TRBD1 (5 bases). Sequenced here: PBMCs, sampled from a glioma patient whose treatment included an IDH1 peptide vaccine. Written as DNA, the CDR3 is TGTGCCAGCAGGCCCAACGGGGGCACTGAAGCTTTCTTT. Amino acids: CASRPNGGTEAFF.